The clone carrying this T cell receptor beta chain was seen more than once but under ten times. Its antigen is unidentified. The CDR3 is made up of 14 amino acids. From germline, CDR1 is DFQATT and CDR2 SNEGSKA (reference sequence). Trimming removed 3 bases from V and 1 base from J, with 11 bases in between. The source of the sample is a study of T cells after yellow fever vaccination. At the level of the study: Each low-cell-number fraction was prepared by means of SMART-Seq v4 Ultra Low Input. The study's findings and limits: A large majority of primary-vaccination clones showed up again after the booster (under 98% CD4, 85% to 90% CD8). Contamination of FACS-sorted repertoires by abundant clonotypes from the bulk population could occur. Clonotypes found in both CD4 and CD8 compartments made up a small share.

TCRdb re-called the 5' RACE reads with MiXCR, one entry per CDR3 protein. The table records 450,000 to 600,000 distinct CDR3 sequences, 17% of them present only once. The chain combines TRBV20-1 with TRBJ2-3; D remains unclear. This TCR derives from a man in his late teens or twenties who received the YFV17D yellow fever vaccine. This specimen was PBMCs, taken 5 days after the first yellow fever vaccination. CDR3 protein: CSARRDWGTDTQYF. DNA of the CDR3: TGCAGTGCTAGGCGAGACTGGGGCACAGATACGCAGTATTTT.